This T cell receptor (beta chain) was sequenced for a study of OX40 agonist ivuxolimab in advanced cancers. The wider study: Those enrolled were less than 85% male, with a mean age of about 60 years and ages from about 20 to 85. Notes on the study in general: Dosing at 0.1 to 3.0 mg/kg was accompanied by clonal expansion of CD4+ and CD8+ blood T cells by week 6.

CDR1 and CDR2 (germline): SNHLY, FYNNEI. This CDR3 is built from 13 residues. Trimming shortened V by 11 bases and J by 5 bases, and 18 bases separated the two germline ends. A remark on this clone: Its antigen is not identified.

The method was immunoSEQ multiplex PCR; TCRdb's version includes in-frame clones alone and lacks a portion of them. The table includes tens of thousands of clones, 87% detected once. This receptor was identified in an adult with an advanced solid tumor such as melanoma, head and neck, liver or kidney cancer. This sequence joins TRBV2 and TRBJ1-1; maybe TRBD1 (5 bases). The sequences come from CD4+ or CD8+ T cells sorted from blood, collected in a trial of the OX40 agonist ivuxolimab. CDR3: CASERDAGTEAFF. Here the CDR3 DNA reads TGTGCCTCCGAGCGGGACGCAGGGACTGAAGCTTTCTTT.